This T cell receptor (beta chain) was profiled in a study of CD8+ T cells in alopecia areata. Findings and limits, study-wide: Sequencing of scalp tissue also captures the resident alphabeta T cells of normal skin. Tofacitinib significantly lowered scalp clonality and expanded CD8+ clones among the top 100. Uncertainty about whether baseline CD8+ expansion is linked to response remains, with one nonresponder.

Specified treatment: oral pan-JAK inhibitor, 5-10 mg twice daily. Alopecia areata patients gave lesional scalp punch biopsies and peripheral blood samples. The sequencing template was cDNA reverse transcribed from extracted RNA. The method was immunoSEQ multiplex PCR; TCRdb's version includes in-frame clones alone and lacks a portion of them. There are about 190,000 clones in the sample; roughly 60% occur only once, and approximately 1% lies in the top ten. The CDR3 contains 14 residues. Germline CDR1 and CDR2: SGHAT and FQDESV (reference sequence). The J segment lost 8 bases and the V segment lost 5 bases, leaving 10 bases of the junction unmatched. Note on this clone: Its antigen is still unknown.

The material sequenced was CD4+ T cells sorted from blood, taken at week 24, from a patient treated with tofacitinib. This chain joins TRBV11-1 and TRBJ1-2, with 8 nucleotides matching TRBD1. The origin of this receptor is a human donor with alopecia areata. The CDR3 DNA is TGTGCCAGCAGCCAAGGGCGCGGGGACAGGGGCTACACCTTC. This translates into CASSQGRGDRGYTF.